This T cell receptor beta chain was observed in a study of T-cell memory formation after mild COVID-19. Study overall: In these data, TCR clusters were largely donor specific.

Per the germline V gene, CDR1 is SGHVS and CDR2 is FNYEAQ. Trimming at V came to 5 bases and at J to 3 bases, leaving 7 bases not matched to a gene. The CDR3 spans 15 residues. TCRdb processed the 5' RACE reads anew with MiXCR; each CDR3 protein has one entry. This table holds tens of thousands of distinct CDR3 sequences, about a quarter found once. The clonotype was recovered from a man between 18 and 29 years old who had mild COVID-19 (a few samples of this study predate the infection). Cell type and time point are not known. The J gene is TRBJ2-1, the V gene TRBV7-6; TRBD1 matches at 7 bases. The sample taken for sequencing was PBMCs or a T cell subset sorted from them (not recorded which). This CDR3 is CASSPGTAVYNEQFF. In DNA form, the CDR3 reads TGTGCCAGCAGCCCCGGGACAGCGGTCTACAATGAGCAGTTCTTC.